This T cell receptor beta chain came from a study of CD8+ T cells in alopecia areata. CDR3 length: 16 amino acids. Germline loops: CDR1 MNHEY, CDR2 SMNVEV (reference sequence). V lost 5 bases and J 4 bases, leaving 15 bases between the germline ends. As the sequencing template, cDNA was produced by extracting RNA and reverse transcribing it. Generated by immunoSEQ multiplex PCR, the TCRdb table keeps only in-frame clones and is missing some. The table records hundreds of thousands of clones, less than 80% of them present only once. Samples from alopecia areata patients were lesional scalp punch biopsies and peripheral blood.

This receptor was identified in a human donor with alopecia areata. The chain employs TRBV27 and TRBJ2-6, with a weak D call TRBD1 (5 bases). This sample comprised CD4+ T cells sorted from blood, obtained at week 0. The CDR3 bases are TGTGCCAGCAGTCCCCAAGGGGCAAACGGGGCCAACGTCCTGACTTTC. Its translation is CASSPQGANGANVLTF.